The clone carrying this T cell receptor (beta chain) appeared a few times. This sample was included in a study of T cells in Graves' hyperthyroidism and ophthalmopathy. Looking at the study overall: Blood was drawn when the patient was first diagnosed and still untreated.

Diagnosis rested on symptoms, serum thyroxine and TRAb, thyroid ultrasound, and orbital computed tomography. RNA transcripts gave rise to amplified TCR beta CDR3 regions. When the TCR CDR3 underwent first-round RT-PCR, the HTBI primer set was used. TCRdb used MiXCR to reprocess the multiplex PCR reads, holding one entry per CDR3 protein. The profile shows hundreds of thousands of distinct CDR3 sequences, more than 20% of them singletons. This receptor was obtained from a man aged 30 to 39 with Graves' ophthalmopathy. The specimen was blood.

The CDR3 protein is CASSLITNTEAFF. The CDR3 DNA reads as TGTGCCAGCAGTTTAATCACAAACACTGAAGCTTTCTTT. The chain joins TRBV27 to TRBJ1-1; no clear D gene. From germline, CDR1 is MNHEY and CDR2 SMNVEV (reference sequence). The V end lost 2 bases, the J end lost 2 bases, and 6 bases lay between the germline ends. This CDR3 has 13 amino acids.